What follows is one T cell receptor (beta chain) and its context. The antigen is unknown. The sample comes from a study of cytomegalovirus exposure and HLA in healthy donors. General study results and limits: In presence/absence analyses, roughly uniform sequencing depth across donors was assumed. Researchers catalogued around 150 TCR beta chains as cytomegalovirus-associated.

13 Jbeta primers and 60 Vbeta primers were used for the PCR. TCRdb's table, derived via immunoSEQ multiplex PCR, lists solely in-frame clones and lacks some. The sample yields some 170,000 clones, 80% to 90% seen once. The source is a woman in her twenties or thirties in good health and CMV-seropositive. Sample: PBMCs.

The CDR3 region has the DNA TGTGCCAGCAGCAAGGATGGGACAGGGACGGTCTACACCTTC. Translating gives CASSKDGTGTVYTF. V gene TRBV21-1 combines with J gene TRBJ1-2; the table assigns TRBD1, which was not confirmed against the DNA. TRBV21-1 is a recognized pseudogene. The CDR3 sequence is 14 residues long.